This TCR beta chain stems from a study of early T cells in non-severe SARS-CoV-2 infection. As for the study in general: Sequencing used unsorted whole-blood bulk RNA, so chains lack pairing.

A few counts support this clonotype. Its specificity is unknown. Individual cDNA molecules were tagged with unique molecular identifiers. One entry per CDR3 protein, called by TCRdb with MiXCR from the 5' RACE reads. The sample records 65,000 to 95,000 distinct CDR3 sequences, more than 13% being singletons. Study findings and constraints: The matching step, a VDJdb search, favored anti-spike CD8 responses and missed private and CD4 specificities.

CDR3 length: 10 residues. Germline CDR1 reads SQVTM; CDR2 reads ANQGSEA. Deletions cut 3 bases from V and 6 bases from J, with 5 bases between. Sequencing input: whole blood. The genes are TRBV29-1 and TRBJ1-2; D remains unclear. The clonotype was recovered from an adult who was a healthcare worker with PCR-confirmed SARS-CoV-2 infection or an uninfected control (not recorded which). The CDR3 region is CSVDGDGYTF. The DNA of the CDR3 is TGCAGCGTTGATGGGGATGGCTACACCTTC.